The 7 T cell receptor beta chains given below trace back to one sample, sequenced in a study of blood T cells in healthy people across ages. The use of a sample-barcoded 5' primer and a J-beta primer mix characterized a second PCR of about 7 to 12 cycles. TCRdb ran MiXCR on the 5' RACE reads and lists one entry per CDR3 protein. The top ten hold 23% of the sample, which has 1.5 million to 2 million distinct CDR3 sequences, 35% to 50% seen once. The sequencing input was blood. The receptors shown here come from a human donor in good health.

Ten or more counts support this clonotype. The chain joins TRBV10-3 to TRBJ2-1; D unclear. The length of the CDR3 is 13 residues. The V end was cut by 3 bases, the J end by 4 bases, with 7 bases between. Germline V gene lookup returns CDR1 ENHRY and CDR2 SYGVKD. This chain's CDR3 is CAISESTYNEQFF. In DNA form, the CDR3 reads TGTGCCATCAGTGAAAGCACGTACAATGAGCAGTTCTTC.

This chain uses TRBV9 with TRBJ2-3, with 7 bases matching TRBD2. CDR3 length: 17 amino acids. The V segment lost 4 bases and the J segment 4 bases; nucleotides outside the gene matches: 15. The germline V gene has CDR1 SGDLS and CDR2 YYNGEE. This chain's CDR3 is CASSPLLGLEIPDTQYF. The DNA of the CDR3 is TGTGCCAGCAGCCCCCTATTAGGACTAGAGATCCCAGATACGCAGTATTTT.

CDR3 nucleotide sequence: TGTGCCAGCAGCTCCCAGGGTAGTCGGTCTGAAGCTTTCTTT. Translation: CASSSQGSRSEAFF. V and J are TRBV7-3 and TRBJ1-1; tentatively, D is TRBD1 (5 bases). Trimming stripped 4 bases from V and 6 bases from J, with 15 bases between. The germline CDR1 and CDR2 sequences are SGHTA and FQGTGA. The CDR3 covers 14 residues.

This clonotype was observed a handful of times. The chain employs TRBV7-2 and TRBJ2-7, with a tentative D call TRBD2 (6 bases). Germline CDR1 SGHTA, CDR2 FQGNSA. This CDR3 has 18 residues. Trimming took off 3 bases at V and 0 bases at J, with 21 bases between the two ends. DNA of the CDR3: TGTGCCAGCAGCTTGAGGTCCACTGGCGGGGCGATCTCCTACGAGCAGTACTTC. Residues: CASSLRSTGGAISYEQYF. Filled out from reference TRBV7-2 and TRBJ2-7, the complete variable domain reads GAGVSQSPSNKVTEKGKDVELRCDPISGHTALYWYRQSLGQGLEFLIYFQGNSAPDKSGLPSDRFSAERTGGSVSTLTIQRTQQEDSAVYLCASSLRSTGGAISYEQYFGPGTRLTVT.

The chain has TRBV20-1 and TRBJ1-1, with a possible D match to TRBD1 (5 bases). CDR1 is DFQATT, CDR2 SNEGSKA, per germline (reference sequence). The length of the CDR3 is 12 residues. Trimming cost V 6 bases and J 5 bases, with 13 bases left between them. The CDR3 loop reads CSALRASTEAFF. As DNA, the CDR3 is TGCAGTGCCCTCAGGGCCTCGACTGAAGCTTTCTTT.

The chain carries TRBV20-1 and TRBJ1-1; weak D call: TRBD1 (6 bases). The germline gives CDR1 DFQATT, CDR2 SNEGSKA (reference sequence). CDR3 length equals 17 residues. Trimming took 3 bases from V and 3 from J, leaving 23 bases between them. The chain's CDR3 is CSASKGVGGVGDTEAFF. The CDR3 nucleotides are TGCAGTGCTAGTAAGGGGGTGGGGGGAGTCGGGGACACTGAAGCTTTCTTT.

This clonotype has only a few counts. Here the CDR3 reads CASSQFTGGPETQYF. In DNA form, the CDR3 reads TGCGCCAGCAGCCAATTTACGGGGGGCCCTGAGACCCAGTACTTC. The chain carries TRBV4-3 and TRBJ2-7; D perhaps matches TRBD2 (7 bases). The J call may be wrong; the DNA end is better matched by TRBJ2-5. This CDR3 region has 15 residues. The germline gives CDR1 LGHNA, CDR2 YSLEER.